This T cell receptor beta chain was documented in a study of OX40 agonist ivuxolimab in advanced cancers. Profiling relied on immunoSEQ multiplex PCR, and the TCRdb table lists in-frame clones only, not all of them. Here the sample spans some 33,000 clones, roughly 79% being singletons. A remark on this clone: Its antigen is not identified.

Study results and limitations: Relative to CD4+ cells, CD8+ T cells on average had more expanded clones. There were also nonresponders showing low normalized T-cell clonal expansion.

The length of the CDR3 is 16 residues. Trimming at V came to 2 bases and at J to 1 base, leaving 6 bases not matched to a gene. Germline V gene sequence: CDR1 LGHNA, CDR2 YNFKEQ. The clonotype originates from an adult with an advanced solid tumor such as melanoma, head and neck, liver or kidney cancer. The rearrangement uses TRBV4-2 and TRBJ2-5; 8 bases are a match to TRBD1. Sequences were derived from CD4+ or CD8+ T cells sorted from blood, sampled in a trial of the OX40 agonist ivuxolimab. CDR3 loop: CASSQNTGGAQETQYF. CDR3 in DNA: TGTGCCAGCAGCCAAAATACAGGGGGAGCCCAAGAGACCCAGTACTTC.